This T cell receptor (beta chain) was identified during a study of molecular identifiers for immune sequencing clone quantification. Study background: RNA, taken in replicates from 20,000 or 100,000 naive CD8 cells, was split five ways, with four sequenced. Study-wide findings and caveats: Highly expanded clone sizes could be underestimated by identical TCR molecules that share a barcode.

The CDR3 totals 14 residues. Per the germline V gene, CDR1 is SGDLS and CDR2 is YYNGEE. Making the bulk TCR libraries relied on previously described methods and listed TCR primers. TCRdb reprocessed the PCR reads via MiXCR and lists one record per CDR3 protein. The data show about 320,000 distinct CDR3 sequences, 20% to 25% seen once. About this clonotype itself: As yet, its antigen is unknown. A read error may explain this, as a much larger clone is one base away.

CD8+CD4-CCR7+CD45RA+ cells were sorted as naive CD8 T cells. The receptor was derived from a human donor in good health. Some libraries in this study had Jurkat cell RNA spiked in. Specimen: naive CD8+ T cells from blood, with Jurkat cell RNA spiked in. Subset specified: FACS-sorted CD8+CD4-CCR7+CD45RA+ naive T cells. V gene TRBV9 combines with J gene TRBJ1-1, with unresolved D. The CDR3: CANSVGPLPTEAFF. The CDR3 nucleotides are TGTGCCAACAGCGTAGGTCCCCTACCCACTGAAGCTTTCTTT.